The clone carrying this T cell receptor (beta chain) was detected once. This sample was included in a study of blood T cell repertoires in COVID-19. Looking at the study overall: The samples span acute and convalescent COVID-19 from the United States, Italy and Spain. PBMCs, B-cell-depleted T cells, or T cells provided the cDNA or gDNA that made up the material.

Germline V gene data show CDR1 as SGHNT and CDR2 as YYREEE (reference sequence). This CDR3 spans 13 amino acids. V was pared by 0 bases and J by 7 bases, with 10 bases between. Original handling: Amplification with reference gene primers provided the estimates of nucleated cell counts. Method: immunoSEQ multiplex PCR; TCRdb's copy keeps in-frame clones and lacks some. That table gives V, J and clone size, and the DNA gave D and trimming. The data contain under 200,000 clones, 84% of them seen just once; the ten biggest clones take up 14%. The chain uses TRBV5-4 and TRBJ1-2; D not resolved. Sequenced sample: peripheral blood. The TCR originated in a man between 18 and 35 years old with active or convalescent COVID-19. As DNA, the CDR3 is TGTGCCAGCAGCTTGGACAGCAGTTCTGGCTACACCTTC. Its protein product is CASSLDSSSGYTF.